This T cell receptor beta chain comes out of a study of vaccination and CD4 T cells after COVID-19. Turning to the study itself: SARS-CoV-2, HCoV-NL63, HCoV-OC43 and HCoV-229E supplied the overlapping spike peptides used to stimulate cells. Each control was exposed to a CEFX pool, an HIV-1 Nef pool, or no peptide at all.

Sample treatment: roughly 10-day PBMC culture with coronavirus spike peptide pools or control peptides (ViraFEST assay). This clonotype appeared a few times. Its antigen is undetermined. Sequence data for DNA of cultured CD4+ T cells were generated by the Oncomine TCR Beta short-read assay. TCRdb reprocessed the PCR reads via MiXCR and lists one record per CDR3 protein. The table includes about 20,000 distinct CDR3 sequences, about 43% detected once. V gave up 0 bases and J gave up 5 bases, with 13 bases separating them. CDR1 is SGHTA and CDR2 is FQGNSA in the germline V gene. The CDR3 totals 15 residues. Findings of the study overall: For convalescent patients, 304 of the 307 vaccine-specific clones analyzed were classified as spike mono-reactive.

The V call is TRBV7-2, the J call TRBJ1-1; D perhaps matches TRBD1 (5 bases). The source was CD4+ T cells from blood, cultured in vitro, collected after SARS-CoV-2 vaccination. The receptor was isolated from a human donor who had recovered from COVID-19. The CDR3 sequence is CASSLAAGMGTEAFF. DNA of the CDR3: TGTGCCAGCAGCTTAGCGGCAGGGATGGGGACTGAAGCTTTCTTT.